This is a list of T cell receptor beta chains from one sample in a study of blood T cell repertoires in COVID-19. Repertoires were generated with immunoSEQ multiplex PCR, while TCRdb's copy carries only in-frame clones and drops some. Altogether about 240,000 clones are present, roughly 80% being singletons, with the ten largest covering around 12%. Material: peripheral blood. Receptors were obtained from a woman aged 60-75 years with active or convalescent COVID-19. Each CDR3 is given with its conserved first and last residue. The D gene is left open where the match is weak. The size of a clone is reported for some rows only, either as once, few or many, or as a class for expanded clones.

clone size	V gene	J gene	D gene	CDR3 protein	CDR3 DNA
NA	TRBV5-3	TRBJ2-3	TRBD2	CARSRSGETDTQYF	TGTGCCAGAAGCCGCAGCGGGGAGACAGATACGCAGTATTTT
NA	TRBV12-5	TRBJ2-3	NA	CASGSRSTDTQYF	TGTGCTAGTGGTTCCAGATCCACAGATACGCAGTATTTT
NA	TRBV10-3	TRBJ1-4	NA	CAIRGRANEKLFF	TGTGCCATCCGAGGGAGGGCTAATGAAAAACTGTTTTTT
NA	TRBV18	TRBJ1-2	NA	CASSPMEFDRNYGYTF	TGTGCCAGCTCACCAATGGAATTCGACAGGAACTATGGCTACACCTTC
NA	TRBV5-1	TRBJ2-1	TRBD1	CASSRDRDFDEQFF	TGCGCCAGCAGCCGGGACAGGGATTTTGATGAGCAGTTCTTC
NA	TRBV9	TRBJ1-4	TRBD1	CASGRDRVRGGLFF	TGTGCCAGCGGTCGGGACAGGGTCCGGGGAGGACTGTTTTTT
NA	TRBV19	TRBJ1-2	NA	CASSSGRGLYGYTF	TGTGCCAGTAGTTCCGGGCGGGGGCTCTATGGCTACACCTTC
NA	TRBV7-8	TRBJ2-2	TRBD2	CASSLGGRGGAQELFF	TGTGCCAGCAGCTTAGGAGGGCGCGGGGGGGCCCAGGAGCTGTTTTTT
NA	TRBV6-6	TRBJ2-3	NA	CASIGQGDTQYF	TGTGCCAGCATAGGCCAGGGGGATACGCAGTATTTT
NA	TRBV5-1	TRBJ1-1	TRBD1	CASSTPDRVGTEAFF	TGCGCCAGCAGCACTCCGGACAGGGTTGGCACTGAAGCTTTCTTT
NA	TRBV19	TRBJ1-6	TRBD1	CASSIGADRPNSPLHF	TGTGCCAGTAGTATCGGGGCGGACAGGCCCAATTCACCCCTCCACTTT
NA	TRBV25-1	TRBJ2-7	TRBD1	CASKTGTGVYEQYF	TGTGCCAGCAAAACCGGGACAGGGGTCTACGAGCAGTACTTC
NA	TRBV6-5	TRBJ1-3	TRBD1	CASSYSSRGQNTIYF	TGTGCCAGCAGTTACTCGTCCAGGGGGCAAAACACCATATATTTT
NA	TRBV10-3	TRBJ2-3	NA	CAISDPWTDLDTQYF	TGTGCCATCAGTGACCCTTGGACTGACCTAGATACGCAGTATTTT
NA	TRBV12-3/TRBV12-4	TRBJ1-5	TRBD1	CASSRQGGQPQHF	TGTGCCAGCAGCCGACAGGGAGGTCAGCCCCAGCATTTT
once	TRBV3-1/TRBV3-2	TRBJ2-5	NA	CASSRQPQETQYF	TGTGCCAGCAGCCGACAGCCCCAAGAGACCCAGTACTTC
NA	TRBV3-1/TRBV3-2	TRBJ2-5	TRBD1	CASSQRWGTGEETQYF	TGTGCCAGCAGCCAGAGGTGGGGGACAGGGGAGGAGACCCAGTACTTC
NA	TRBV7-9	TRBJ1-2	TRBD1	CASSSQGVGYGYTF	TGTGCCAGCAGCTCGCAGGGGGTCGGCTATGGCTACACCTTC
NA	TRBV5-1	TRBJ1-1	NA	CASRSGAENTEAFF	TGCGCCAGCAGGTCAGGGGCAGAGAACACTGAAGCTTTCTTT
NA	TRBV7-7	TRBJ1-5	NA	CASSLWAKAYDQPQHF	TGTGCTAGCAGCTTATGGGCGAAGGCCTACGATCAGCCCCAGCATTTT
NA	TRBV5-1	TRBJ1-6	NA	CASTGDTYNSPLHF	TGCGCCAGCACCGGGGACACATATAATTCACCCCTCCACTTT
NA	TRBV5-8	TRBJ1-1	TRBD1	CASRRGTGGGVNTEAFF	TGTGCCAGCAGACGGGGGACAGGGGGCGGGGTGAACACTGAAGCTTTCTTT
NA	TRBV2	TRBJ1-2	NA	CASSEGQRGYGYTF	TGTGCCAGCAGCGAGGGACAAAGGGGCTATGGCTACACCTTC
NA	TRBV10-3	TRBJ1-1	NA	CAAAGRENTEAFF	TGTGCCGCCGCGGGGCGAGAGAACACTGAAGCTTTCTTT
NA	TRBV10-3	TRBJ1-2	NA	CAISESPTGNYGYTF	TGTGCCATCAGTGAGTCCCCGACGGGAAACTATGGCTACACCTTC
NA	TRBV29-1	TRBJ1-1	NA	CSVNRGASTEAFF	TGCAGCGTTAATCGGGGGGCCAGTACTGAAGCTTTCTTT
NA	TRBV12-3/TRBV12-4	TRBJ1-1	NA	CASRTGMGTEAFF	TGTGCCAGCAGAACAGGGATGGGCACTGAAGCTTTCTTT
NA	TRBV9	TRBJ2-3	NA	CASSVAGLRTDTQYF	TGTGCCAGCAGCGTAGCGGGGTTAAGGACAGATACGCAGTATTTT
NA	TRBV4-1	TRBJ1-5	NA	CASSQIGAGIQPQHF	TGCGCCAGCAGCCAAATTGGGGCAGGGATTCAGCCCCAGCATTTT
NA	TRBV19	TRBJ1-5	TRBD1	CASITTGVEGNQPQHF	TGTGCCAGTATAACCACAGGGGTTGAGGGCAATCAGCCCCAGCATTTT
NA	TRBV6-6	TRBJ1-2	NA	CASRAGKEGNYGYTF	TGTGCCAGCAGAGCCGGCAAGGAGGGGAACTATGGCTACACCTTC
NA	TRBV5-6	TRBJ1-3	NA	CASSFSPRSGNTIYF	TGTGCCAGCAGCTTTTCCCCCCGCTCTGGAAACACCATATATTTT
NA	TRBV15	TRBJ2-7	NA	CATSRAPPRATGDEQYF	TGTGCCACCAGCAGAGCCCCCCCCAGGGCCACAGGCGACGAGCAGTACTTC
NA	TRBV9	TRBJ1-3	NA	CASSVEEFMGQGNTIYF	TGTGCCAGCAGCGTAGAGGAGTTCATGGGTCAGGGAAACACCATATATTTT
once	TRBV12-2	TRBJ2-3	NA	CASRFRQENPSTDTQYF	TGTGCAAGTCGCTTTAGACAGGAGAATCCTAGCACAGATACGCAGTATTTT
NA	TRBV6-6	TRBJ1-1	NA	CASSPRVSGLMNTEAFF	TGTGCCAGCAGTCCCCGAGTGTCGGGTCTAATGAACACTGAAGCTTTCTTT
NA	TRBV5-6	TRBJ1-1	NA	CASSIYQTGPNTEAFF	TGTGCCAGCAGCATCTACCAAACAGGGCCGAACACTGAAGCTTTCTTT